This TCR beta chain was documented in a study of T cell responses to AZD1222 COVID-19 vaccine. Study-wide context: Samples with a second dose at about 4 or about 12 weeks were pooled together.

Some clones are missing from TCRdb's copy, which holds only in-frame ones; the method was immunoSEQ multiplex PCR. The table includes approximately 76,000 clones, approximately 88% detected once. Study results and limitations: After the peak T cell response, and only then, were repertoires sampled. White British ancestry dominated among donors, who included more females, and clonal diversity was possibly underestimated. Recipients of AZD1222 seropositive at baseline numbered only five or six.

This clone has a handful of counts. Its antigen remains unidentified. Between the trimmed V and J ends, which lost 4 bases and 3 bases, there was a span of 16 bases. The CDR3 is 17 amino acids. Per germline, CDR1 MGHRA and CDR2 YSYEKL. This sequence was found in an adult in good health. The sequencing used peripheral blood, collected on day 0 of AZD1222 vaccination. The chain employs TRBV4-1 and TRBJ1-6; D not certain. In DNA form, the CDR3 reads TGCGCCAGCAGCCGCGAAGGGCAGACGGGCTATAATTCACCCCTCCACTTT. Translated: CASSREGQTGYNSPLHF.